The rows below give T cell receptor beta chains drawn from one sample of a study of T cells in localized non-small cell lung cancer. Profiling relied on immunoSEQ multiplex PCR, and the TCRdb table lists in-frame clones only, not all of them. This table has approximately 64,000 clones, about nine tenths appearing once. Sequenced here: peripheral blood, sampled before any cancer treatment. These receptors were taken from a woman aged 40-69 years with stage I lung adenocarcinoma. The CDR3 runs from the conserved cysteine through the conserved F or W. D genes are given only for firm matches. Clone size is shown for a subset of rows, as once, few, many or a class of expanded clone.

j_call: TRBJ1-2; v_call: TRBV6-5; d_call: TRBD1; clone_size: NA; cdr3_aa: CASSSPGTGGVYGYTF; cdr3_nt: TGTGCCAGCAGTTCCCCCGGGACAGGGGGCGTCTATGGCTACACCTTC
j_call: TRBJ1-1; v_call: TRBV10-3; d_call: NA; clone_size: NA; cdr3_aa: CAIRGNENTEAFF; cdr3_nt: TGTGCCATCCGGGGAAACGAGAACACTGAAGCTTTCTTT
j_call: TRBJ1-4; v_call: TRBV6-4; d_call: NA; clone_size: NA; cdr3_aa: CASSGRDESEKLFF; cdr3_nt: TGTGCCAGCAGTGGGAGGGACGAAAGCGAAAAACTGTTTTTT
j_call: TRBJ2-3; v_call: TRBV5-1; d_call: NA; clone_size: NA; cdr3_aa: CASSIDWTSTDTQYF; cdr3_nt: TGCGCCAGCAGCATAGACTGGACCAGCACAGATACGCAGTATTTT
j_call: TRBJ2-5; v_call: TRBV6-1; d_call: TRBD1; clone_size: few; cdr3_aa: CASSGDRAETQYF; cdr3_nt: TGTGCCAGCAGTGGCGACAGGGCTGAGACCCAGTACTTC
j_call: TRBJ2-2; v_call: TRBV7-2; d_call: NA; clone_size: NA; cdr3_aa: CASSLEGTGELFF; cdr3_nt: TGTGCCAGCAGCTTAGAAGGCACCGGGGAGCTGTTTTTT
j_call: TRBJ2-1; v_call: TRBV5-1; d_call: TRBD1; clone_size: NA; cdr3_aa: CASTLGGRTSDEQFF; cdr3_nt: TGCGCCAGCACCTTAGGGGGCCGTACGTCCGATGAGCAGTTCTTC
j_call: TRBJ1-5; v_call: TRBV19; d_call: NA; clone_size: few; cdr3_aa: CASSMAAKDEGGNQPQHF; cdr3_nt: TGTGCCAGTAGTATGGCGGCCAAGGACGAGGGAGGCAATCAGCCCCAGCATTTT
j_call: TRBJ2-7; v_call: TRBV19; d_call: TRBD1; clone_size: NA; cdr3_aa: CASSEPGGLDEQYF; cdr3_nt: TGTGCCAGTAGTGAACCAGGGGGCCTGGACGAGCAGTACTTC
j_call: TRBJ2-7; v_call: TRBV6-1; d_call: NA; clone_size: NA; cdr3_aa: CASSERGASSYEQYF; cdr3_nt: TGTGCCAGCAGTGAACGGGGGGCATCTTCCTACGAGCAGTACTTC
j_call: TRBJ1-1; v_call: TRBV10-3; d_call: NA; clone_size: NA; cdr3_aa: CAISERGVSDTEAFF; cdr3_nt: TGTGCCATCAGTGAACGGGGAGTAAGTGACACTGAAGCTTTCTTT
j_call: TRBJ2-3; v_call: TRBV19; d_call: NA; clone_size: once; cdr3_aa: CASNLRDFSDTQYF; cdr3_nt: TGTGCCAGTAACCTTCGGGACTTCTCAGATACGCAGTATTTT
j_call: TRBJ1-2; v_call: TRBV5-1; d_call: TRBD1; clone_size: NA; cdr3_aa: CASSLLTGQEPGYTF; cdr3_nt: TGCGCCAGCAGCTTACTTACAGGACAGGAACCTGGCTACACCTTC
j_call: TRBJ2-5; v_call: TRBV2; d_call: NA; clone_size: NA; cdr3_aa: CASSEMAQETQYF; cdr3_nt: TGTGCCAGCAGTGAAATGGCGCAAGAGACCCAGTACTTC
j_call: TRBJ1-2; v_call: TRBV9; d_call: NA; clone_size: NA; cdr3_aa: CASSAGTNYGYTF; cdr3_nt: TGTGCCAGCAGTGCAGGGACCAACTATGGCTACACCTTC
j_call: TRBJ2-1; v_call: TRBV28; d_call: NA; clone_size: NA; cdr3_aa: CASSTPGSYNEQFF; cdr3_nt: TGTGCCAGCAGTACCCCAGGGTCCTACAATGAGCAGTTCTTC
j_call: TRBJ1-1; v_call: TRBV5-1; d_call: NA; clone_size: NA; cdr3_aa: CASSLGSGNTEAFF; cdr3_nt: TGCGCCAGCAGCTTGGGATCAGGAAACACTGAAGCTTTCTTT
j_call: TRBJ2-5; v_call: TRBV19; d_call: NA; clone_size: NA; cdr3_aa: CASSIGGGGAETQYF; cdr3_nt: TGTGCCAGTAGTATAGGGGGAGGGGGGGCCGAGACCCAGTACTTC
j_call: TRBJ2-7; v_call: TRBV27; d_call: NA; clone_size: NA; cdr3_aa: CASSSMMTGSNYEQYF; cdr3_nt: TGTGCCAGCAGTTCTATGATGACAGGCTCAAATTACGAGCAGTACTTC
j_call: TRBJ2-1; v_call: TRBV10-2; d_call: TRBD2; clone_size: NA; cdr3_aa: CASSEISGSDAYNEQFF; cdr3_nt: TGCGCCAGCAGTGAGATTAGCGGGAGTGACGCCTACAATGAGCAGTTCTTC
j_call: TRBJ2-3; v_call: TRBV6-5; d_call: NA; clone_size: NA; cdr3_aa: CAVFSGATDTQYF; cdr3_nt: TGTGCCGTCTTCTCAGGGGCCACAGATACGCAGTATTTT
j_call: TRBJ2-5; v_call: TRBV11-2; d_call: NA; clone_size: NA; cdr3_aa: CASSRPLETQYF; cdr3_nt: TGTGCCAGCAGCCGGCCATTAGAGACCCAGTACTTC
j_call: TRBJ1-1; v_call: TRBV5-1; d_call: NA; clone_size: NA; cdr3_aa: CASSPWGDSGTEAFF; cdr3_nt: TGCGCCAGCAGCCCCTGGGGAGATTCCGGCACTGAAGCTTTCTTT
j_call: TRBJ1-3; v_call: TRBV28; d_call: NA; clone_size: NA; cdr3_aa: CASSVVSGNTIYF; cdr3_nt: TGTGCCAGCAGTGTCGTCTCTGGAAACACCATATATTTT
j_call: TRBJ1-1; v_call: TRBV25-1; d_call: NA; clone_size: NA; cdr3_aa: CASSEPRQLNTEAFF; cdr3_nt: TGTGCCAGCAGTGAGCCTAGACAGTTGAACACTGAAGCTTTCTTT
j_call: TRBJ2-1; v_call: TRBV7-3; d_call: NA; clone_size: NA; cdr3_aa: CASSPGGGETHHYYNEQFF; cdr3_nt: TGTGCCAGCAGCCCGGGTGGCGGGGAGACACACCACTACTACAATGAGCAGTTCTTC
j_call: TRBJ1-1; v_call: TRBV19; d_call: NA; clone_size: NA; cdr3_aa: CASNNPGQDTEAFF; cdr3_nt: TGTGCCAGTAATAACCCCGGGCAAGACACTGAAGCTTTCTTT
j_call: TRBJ1-4; v_call: TRBV10-3; d_call: TRBD1; clone_size: NA; cdr3_aa: CAISESDRGNEKLFF; cdr3_nt: TGTGCCATCAGTGAGTCGGACAGGGGTAATGAAAAACTGTTTTTT
j_call: TRBJ2-3; v_call: TRBV6-6; d_call: TRBD2; clone_size: once; cdr3_aa: CASSQVAGAADTQYF; cdr3_nt: TGTGCCAGCAGTCAAGTAGCGGGAGCAGCAGATACGCAGTATTTT
j_call: TRBJ2-7; v_call: TRBV7-9; d_call: NA; clone_size: NA; cdr3_aa: CASSSMDYEQYF; cdr3_nt: TGTGCCAGCAGCTCGATGGATTACGAGCAGTACTTC
j_call: TRBJ2-2; v_call: TRBV7-3; d_call: NA; clone_size: NA; cdr3_aa: CASSLTSHQGGELFF; cdr3_nt: TGTGCCAGCAGCTTAACGAGTCATCAGGGCGGGGAGCTGTTTTTT
j_call: TRBJ1-1; v_call: TRBV7-2; d_call: TRBD1; clone_size: NA; cdr3_aa: CASSSRQGSTEAFF; cdr3_nt: TGTGCCAGCAGCTCCCGACAGGGTTCCACTGAAGCTTTCTTT
j_call: TRBJ1-5; v_call: TRBV19; d_call: TRBD1; clone_size: NA; cdr3_aa: CASSPYRGVEGQPQHF; cdr3_nt: TGTGCCAGTAGTCCGTACAGGGGAGTAGAAGGTCAGCCCCAGCATTTT
j_call: TRBJ2-1; v_call: TRBV7-2; d_call: NA; clone_size: NA; cdr3_aa: CASSLVGGDSYNEQFF; cdr3_nt: TGTGCCAGCAGCTTAGTTGGGGGCGACTCCTACAATGAGCAGTTCTTC
j_call: TRBJ2-3; v_call: TRBV7-9; d_call: TRBD2; clone_size: NA; cdr3_aa: CASSGTSGRAGTDTQYF; cdr3_nt: TGTGCCAGCAGCGGGACTAGCGGGAGGGCCGGGACAGATACGCAGTATTTT
j_call: TRBJ1-4; v_call: TRBV6-1; d_call: NA; clone_size: NA; cdr3_aa: CASSESWRGREKLFF; cdr3_nt: TGTGCCAGCAGTGAAAGCTGGCGGGGTCGTGAAAAACTGTTTTTT
j_call: TRBJ2-2; v_call: TRBV30; d_call: TRBD1; clone_size: NA; cdr3_aa: CAWSDRGPGELFF; cdr3_nt: TGTGCCTGGAGTGACAGGGGCCCCGGGGAGCTGTTTTTT
j_call: TRBJ2-1; v_call: TRBV5-6; d_call: NA; clone_size: NA; cdr3_aa: CASSFGTDRLEQFF; cdr3_nt: TGTGCCAGCAGCTTCGGAACGGACAGACTGGAGCAGTTCTTC
j_call: TRBJ1-2; v_call: TRBV6-5; d_call: NA; clone_size: NA; cdr3_aa: CASSRDRSGRGYTF; cdr3_nt: TGTGCCAGCAGTCGGGACCGGTCCGGCCGGGGCTACACCTTC
j_call: TRBJ1-5; v_call: TRBV27; d_call: NA; clone_size: NA; cdr3_aa: CASSYRLHQPQHF; cdr3_nt: TGTGCCAGCAGTTACCGGCTACATCAGCCCCAGCATTTT
j_call: TRBJ1-1; v_call: TRBV9; d_call: NA; clone_size: once; cdr3_aa: CASSLDRLNTEAFF; cdr3_nt: TGTGCCAGCAGCCTGGACAGATTGAACACTGAAGCTTTCTTT
j_call: TRBJ2-5; v_call: TRBV5-3; d_call: NA; clone_size: NA; cdr3_aa: CAMGAAETQYF; cdr3_nt: TGTGCTATGGGAGCGGCGGAGACCCAGTACTTC
j_call: TRBJ1-1; v_call: TRBV19; d_call: NA; clone_size: NA; cdr3_aa: CASKSLEGGTEAFF; cdr3_nt: TGTGCCAGTAAGAGTCTCGAAGGGGGCACTGAAGCTTTCTTT
j_call: TRBJ2-1; v_call: TRBV14; d_call: NA; clone_size: few; cdr3_aa: CASSQIGRDLKIEQFF; cdr3_nt: TGTGCCAGCAGCCAAATCGGCAGGGACTTGAAGATTGAGCAGTTCTTC
j_call: TRBJ2-1; v_call: TRBV7-2; d_call: NA; clone_size: NA; cdr3_aa: CASSLNAYNEQFF; cdr3_nt: TGTGCCAGCAGCTTAAACGCCTACAATGAGCAGTTCTTC
j_call: TRBJ2-1; v_call: TRBV28; d_call: TRBD2; clone_size: NA; cdr3_aa: CASRLAGALEDEQFF; cdr3_nt: TGTGCCAGCAGGTTAGCGGGAGCGTTGGAGGATGAGCAGTTCTTC
j_call: TRBJ1-5; v_call: TRBV28; d_call: TRBD1; clone_size: NA; cdr3_aa: CASSLWTGVGNQPQHF; cdr3_nt: TGTGCCAGCAGTTTATGGACAGGGGTTGGCAATCAGCCCCAGCATTTT
j_call: TRBJ2-7; v_call: TRBV10-1; d_call: NA; clone_size: few; cdr3_aa: CASQGGRISYEQYF; cdr3_nt: TGCGCCAGCCAGGGGGGGCGTATCAGTTACGAGCAGTACTTC
j_call: TRBJ2-5; v_call: TRBV5-1; d_call: TRBD1; clone_size: NA; cdr3_aa: CASSYRTGGLETQYF; cdr3_nt: TGCGCCAGCAGCTATCGGACAGGGGGCCTTGAGACCCAGTACTTC
j_call: TRBJ1-6; v_call: TRBV5-5; d_call: TRBD1; clone_size: NA; cdr3_aa: CASSFGAGGGSSPLHF; cdr3_nt: TGTGCCAGCAGCTTTGGGGCAGGGGGCGGCAGTTCACCCCTCCACTTT
j_call: TRBJ1-1; v_call: TRBV9; d_call: NA; clone_size: once; cdr3_aa: CASSVGQYTEAFF; cdr3_nt: TGTGCCAGCAGCGTAGGGCAGTACACTGAAGCTTTCTTT